This TCR beta chain is from a study of blood T cell repertoires in COVID-19 (TCRdb year 2020). About the study as a whole: Collaborator samples came from the United States, Italy and Spain and covered acute and convalescent phases of COVID-19. Samples came from the ongoing ImmuneRACE study (first 160 participants) plus 1,254 subjects from 6 global collaborators. The repertoires were released in a freely available public database intended as a resource for research on the immune response to SARS-CoV-2. The sample metadata nearly always contained a de-identified subject ID, COVID-19 status, age in years and sex. Where available, HLA class I and class II types were obtained from metadata supplied by the sample provider rather than from assay-based typing. The material from the prospective study consisted of cDNA or gDNA derived from T cells, B-cell-depleted T cells, or PBMCs. The dataset comprised deeply sampled blood TCRbeta repertoires from subjects exposed to, actively infected with, or recovered from COVID-19. Findings and caveats that apply to the study as a whole: Clinical and demographic metadata were provided uncurated, with the amount varying by source and participant.

In regard to this clone: Its antigen is unknown. Base qualities are not at hand, and no much larger clone is one base apart.

Each collaborating institution followed its own protocols to collect whole blood in K2EDTA tubes. For TCRbeta analysis, collaborators shipped samples in one of three forms: frozen whole blood, isolated PBMCs, or DNA extracted from either of those sample types. The CDR3 starts with the cysteine, ends with the phenylalanine, and has 14 residues. Only the CDR3 region is kept as DNA, spanning 42 bases read in frame from base 1. V and J are truncated by 0 bases and 5 bases respectively, leaving an intervening sequence of 10 bases. Looking up the germline V gene yields CDR1 MNHNS and CDR2 SASEGT. TCRbeta CDR3 regions were amplified from genomic DNA using the immunoSEQ Assay, a bias-controlled multiplex PCR. The study's processing was this. The number of nucleated cells in each sample was estimated by amplification of reference gene primers within the assay. To quantify the absolute abundance of each unique TCRbeta CDR3 rearrangement, sequence reads were collapsed and filtered. Productive Simpson clonality was computed per sample as the square root of Simpson's diversity index over productive rearrangements. TCRdb took this table from immuneACCESS and kept in-frame rearrangements with V and J called. Such tables lack part of the clones; where checked against another copy, unresolved V genes explain under half of the gap, and the rest is unexplained. V, J and clone size are those of that table, while D and trimming were read from the DNA. Recorded for this sample are about 290,000 clones; approximately 80% of them occurred a single time. The ten largest clones take up 4% to 5% of the sample.

Recombination linked TRBV6-1 to TRBJ1-1; TRBD1 is a weak D gene call, 5 bases matching. Sequenced: peripheral blood. This sequence originates from a woman between 45 and 60 years old with active or convalescent COVID-19. The nucleotides read TGTGCCAGCAGTGAAGCGGGCAAGGGGACTGAAGCTTTCTTT. It codes for CASSEAGKGTEAFF.